What follows are 30 T cell receptor beta chains derived from one specimen sequenced in a study of blood T cell repertoires in COVID-19. Repertoires were generated with immunoSEQ multiplex PCR, while TCRdb's copy carries only in-frame clones and drops some. This table has fewer than 200,000 clones, roughly 80% appearing once. Sequenced: PBMCs or T cells enriched from blood (not recorded which). The receptor source for this set is a man over 45 who had recovered from COVID-19.

The V gene is TRBV19, the J gene TRBJ1-5; D ambiguous. V gave up 7 bases and J gave up 4 bases, with 14 bases separating them. The CDR3 has 14 amino acids. The germline V gene encodes CDR1 LNHDA and CDR2 SQIVND (reference sequence). CDR3 amino acids: CASKSSTWNQPQHF. The CDR3 bases are TGTGCCAGTAAGTCGTCAACATGGAATCAGCCCCAGCATTTT. The full variable domain, with the rest looked up from reference TRBV19 and TRBJ1-5, is DGGITQSPKYLFRKEGQNVTLSCEQNLNHDAMYWYRQDPGQGLRLIYYSQIVNDFQKGDIAEGYSVSREKKESFPLTVTSAQKNPTAFYLCASKSSTWNQPQHFGDGTRLSIL.

The chain has TRBV18 and TRBJ1-5; 7 nucleotides agree with TRBD1. V lost 3 bases and J lost 0; bases outside the gene matches: 11. Germline CDR1 reads KGHSH; CDR2 reads LQKENI. The CDR3 has 18 residues. The CDR3 here is CASSPSAQGGYSNQPQHF. CDR3 nucleotides: TGTGCCAGCTCACCGTCCGCCCAAGGGGGCTATAGCAATCAGCCCCAGCATTTT.

The chain uses TRBV7-9 and TRBJ1-4; 7 bases map to TRBD1. The CDR3 covers 15 residues. Looked up from germline, CDR1 is SEHNR and CDR2 is FQNEAQ (reference sequence). V was clipped by 5 bases and J by 3 bases; unmatched bases: 6. The CDR3 DNA follows: TGTGCCAGCAGCCCCGGGACAGCGTCTAATGAAAAACTGTTTTTT. This translates into CASSPGTASNEKLFF. Supplemented by reference TRBV7-9 and TRBJ1-4, the full variable domain reads DTGVSQNPRHKITKRGQNVTFRCDPISEHNRLYWYRQTLGQGPEFLTYFQNEAQLEKSRLLSDRFSAERPKGSFSTLEIQRTEQGDSAMYLCASSPGTASNEKLFFGSGTQLSVL.

The rearrangement joins TRBV19 to TRBJ2-7, with 8 bases fitting TRBD1. Germline CDR1 reads LNHDA; CDR2 reads SQIVND (reference sequence). The V segment lost 5 bases and the J segment 7 bases; nucleotides outside the gene matches: 10. The length of the CDR3 is 14 residues. In nucleotides, the CDR3 is TGTGCCAGTAGTCTTGGACAGGGCTTGGGGGAGCAGTACTTC. Its translation: CASSLGQGLGEQYF.

V is TRBV9 and J is TRBJ1-2; D not certain. V was shortened by 5 bases and J by 4 bases, with 9 bases between the two germline ends. CDR1 is SGDLS, CDR2 YYNGEE, per germline. The CDR3 loop spans 12 amino acids. The CDR3 region is CASRKEPYGYTF. As DNA, the CDR3 is TGTGCCAGCAGGAAGGAGCCCTATGGCTACACCTTC.

J is TRBJ1-4 and V is TRBV2, with D possibly TRBD1 on 5 matching bases. In germline, CDR1 is SNHLY, CDR2 FYNNEI. The CDR3 contains 14 residues. Trimming cost V 9 bases and J 2 bases, with 13 bases left between them. CDR3 nucleotide sequence: TGTGCCAGAGGGGCGGGAGGGACTAATGAAAAACTGTTTTTT. Translated, it gives CARGAGGTNEKLFF.

This chain joins TRBV2 and TRBJ1-5; 7 bases align to TRBD1. Trimming cost V 11 bases and J 8 bases; bases outside gene matches: 12. The germline CDR1 and CDR2 sequences are SNHLY and FYNNEI. CDR3 size: 13 residues. The CDR3 DNA is TGTGCCGTAACGACAGGGTGGGGAGAGCCCCAGCATTTT. Its translation is CAVTTGWGEPQHF.

V is TRBV5-4 and J is TRBJ1-1; D may be TRBD1 (6 bases). CDR3 length: 12 amino acids. Trimming left V 4 bases short and J 11 bases short, with 15 bases between. The V gene's germline CDR1 is SGHNT and CDR2 YYREEE (reference sequence). CDR3 sequence: CASSLTTGSAFF. The CDR3 DNA follows: TGTGCCAGCAGCCTGACGACAGGTTCGGCTTTCTTT. Full variable domain (rest looked up from reference TRBV5-4 and TRBJ1-1): ETGVTQSPTHLIKTRGQQVTLRCSSQSGHNTVSWYQQALGQGPQFIFQYYREEENGRGNFPPRFSGLQFPNYSSELNVNALELDDSALYLCASSLTTGSAFFGQGTRLTVV.

The gene calls are TRBV6-5 and TRBJ2-2; a possible D gene is TRBD2 (7 bases). Trimming took 7 bases from V and 4 from J, leaving 13 bases between them. Germline lookup yields CDR1 MNHEY and CDR2 SVGAGI. This CDR3 contains 14 residues. This CDR3 reads CASTRGGPTGELFF. In DNA form, the CDR3 reads TGTGCCAGCACGAGGGGGGGCCCCACCGGGGAGCTGTTTTTT.

This rearrangement joins TRBV2 to TRBJ1-5; 8 nucleotides agree with TRBD1. In germline, CDR1 is SNHLY, CDR2 FYNNEI. The CDR3 has 15 amino acids. The ends lost 4 bases at V and 4 bases at J; junction bases unmatched: 6. This chain's CDR3 is CASSVHRGSNQPQHF. CDR3 sequence (DNA): TGTGCCAGCAGTGTCCACAGGGGGTCAAATCAGCCCCAGCATTTT. Full variable domain (remainder filled in from reference TRBV2 and TRBJ1-5): EPEVTQTPSHQVTQMGQEVILRCVPISNHLYFYWYRQILGQKVEFLVSFYNNEISEKSEIFDDQFSVERPDGSNFTLKIRSTKLEDSAMYFCASSVHRGSNQPQHFGDGTRLSIL.

V is TRBV9 and J is TRBJ2-3, with TRBD2 identical over 11 bases. Germline loops: CDR1 SGDLS, CDR2 YYNGEE. V shed 3 bases and J 4 bases; nucleotides not matched to a gene: 7. The CDR3 is 16 amino acids. This chain's CDR3 is CASSENRGLAADTQYF. The CDR3, as DNA: TGTGCCAGCAGCGAGAACCGGGGACTAGCGGCAGATACGCAGTATTTT.

As DNA, the CDR3 is TGTGCCAGCAGCAAACCCCAGGGGGCTCAGCCCCAGCATTTT. This translates into CASSKPQGAQPQHF. The chain links TRBV21-1 to TRBJ1-5; the D call TRBD1 from the table was never checked on the DNA. TRBV21-1 is shown as a pseudogene. The CDR3 spans 14 residues.

The rearrangement uses TRBV14 and TRBJ1-6, with D uncertain. The V end was cut by 3 bases, the J end by 8 bases, with 11 bases between. The germline CDR1 and CDR2 sequences are SGHDN and FVKESK. This CDR3 comprises 14 residues. CDR3 in DNA: TGTGCCAGCAGCCAGGAGTTAACTTATTCACCCCTCCACTTT. Translated: CASSQELTYSPLHF.

This clone has a single count. The chain carries TRBV3-1 (or the pseudogene TRBV3-2) and TRBJ2-1; 10 bases line up with TRBD2. V shed 6 bases and J 5 bases; nucleotides not matched to a gene: 7. The germline V gene encodes CDR1 LGHDT and CDR2 YNNKEL (reference sequence). CDR3 length: 15 residues. The CDR3 protein is CASRHSGGANNEQFF. The CDR3 DNA sequence: TGTGCCAGCAGACACAGCGGGGGGGCCAACAATGAGCAGTTCTTC.

There are a few counts of this clone. V gene TRBV15 combines with J gene TRBJ1-6; a possible D gene is TRBD1 (5 bases). This CDR3 region has 16 residues. Germline CDR1 is LNHNV and CDR2 is YYDKDF (reference sequence). V lost 6 bases and J lost 0, with 12 bases in between. CDR3 protein: CATRKRDSSYNSPLHF. The CDR3, as DNA: TGTGCCACCAGAAAAAGAGACAGCTCCTATAATTCACCCCTCCACTTT.

This chain joins TRBV7-9 and TRBJ1-2; the match to TRBD1 covers 10 bases. Germline V gene data show CDR1 as SEHNR and CDR2 as FQNEAQ (reference sequence). This CDR3 has 16 residues. The ends lost 0 bases at V and 4 bases at J; junction bases unmatched: 5. CDR3 DNA: TGTGCCAGCAGCTTAGCGGGACAGGGGTTATCCTATGGCTACACCTTC. Protein: CASSLAGQGLSYGYTF.

This chain uses TRBV12-5 with TRBJ2-7; D is perhaps TRBD2 (6 bases). This CDR3 has 14 residues. Trimming took off 4 bases at V and 2 bases at J, with 12 bases between the two ends. Germline CDR1 LGHNT, CDR2 FRNRAP. The CDR3 region is CASGSGLPPYEQYF. The DNA for the CDR3 is TGTGCTAGTGGTTCGGGACTGCCTCCCTACGAGCAGTACTTC.

The chain uses TRBV7-2 and TRBJ1-2; 8 bases agree with TRBD1. The CDR3 extends over 18 amino acids. V was clipped by 2 bases and J by 4 bases; unmatched bases: 15. Per the germline V gene, CDR1 is SGHTA and CDR2 is FQGNSA. CDR3 sequence: CASSLQRGTGHKSYGYTF. CDR3 in DNA: TGTGCCAGCAGCTTACAGAGGGGGACAGGCCATAAATCCTATGGCTACACCTTC.

The table lists this clone with a few counts. V is TRBV16 and J is TRBJ1-5; 9 bases line up with TRBD1. With 6 bases clipped from V and 1 base from J, the junction kept 1 base outside the gene matches. CDR1 is KGHSY and CDR2 is FQNENV in the germline V gene. The length of the CDR3 is 14 residues. This chain's CDR3 is CASRDRGSNQPQHF. The DNA for the CDR3 is TGTGCCAGCAGAGACAGGGGGAGCAATCAGCCCCAGCATTTT.

The chain couples TRBV7-2 to TRBJ2-2; unclear D gene. CDR3 length: 12 amino acids. Germline V CDR1 and CDR2: SGHTA, FQGNSA. V lost 5 bases, J lost 7 bases, and 8 bases lay in between. CDR3 in amino acids: CASSLSFGELFF. The CDR3 region has the DNA TGTGCCAGCAGCCTTAGCTTCGGGGAGCTGTTTTTT.

V usage is TRBV6-5 and J usage is TRBJ1-1, with unresolved D. Trimming stripped 6 bases from V and 4 bases from J, with 15 bases between. The germline gives CDR1 MNHEY, CDR2 SVGAGI. There are 14 residues in the CDR3. The CDR3 nucleotides read TGTGCCAGCAGGGAGGGTTTTGGAGGCACTGAAGCTTTCTTT. Translated, it gives CASREGFGGTEAFF.

This clone was seen a single time. The V and J genes are TRBV7-2 and TRBJ2-2; 8 bases fit TRBD1. The CDR3 is made up of 16 amino acids. Germline assignment: CDR1 SGHTA and CDR2 FQGNSA. V shed 0 bases and J 1 base; nucleotides not matched to a gene: 1. CDR3 protein: CASSLAGTGNTGELFF. For the CDR3, the DNA is TGTGCCAGCAGCTTAGCTGGGACAGGGAACACCGGGGAGCTGTTTTTT.

V usage is TRBV7-2 and J usage is TRBJ1-4, with 10 bases lining up with TRBD1. Germline-derived CDR1 and CDR2 are SGHTA and FQGNSA. The CDR3 runs to 15 residues. The CDR3 bases are TGTGCGAGCCAATCGGGACAGGGGAGGGAGGAAAAACTGTTTTTT. Its protein is CASQSGQGREEKLFF.

The V gene is TRBV30, the J gene TRBJ1-6, with no clear D. Germline CDR1 GTSNPN, CDR2 SVGIG (reference sequence). V was pared by 5 bases and J by 9 bases, with 11 bases between. The CDR3 runs 12 residues. The CDR3 DNA sequence: TGTGCCTGGGGCCCCCGCGGTTCACCCCTCCACTTT. Its translation: CAWGPRGSPLHF.

The rearrangement uses TRBV10-1 and TRBJ1-2; D is perhaps TRBD1 (5 bases). Germline loops: CDR1 WNHNN, CDR2 SYGVQD (reference sequence). This CDR3 is built from 16 residues. V lost 3 bases and J lost 8, with 22 bases in between. The DNA of the CDR3 is TGCGCCAGCAGTGATTTCAGGGCCCGGCCATCGCGGGGCTACACCTTC. Translated: CASSDFRARPSRGYTF.

The V and J genes are TRBV3-1 (or the pseudogene TRBV3-2) and TRBJ1-2, with TRBD1 matching over 10 bases. The germline CDR1 and CDR2 sequences are LGHDT and YNNKEL (reference sequence). Trimming took 6 bases from V and 8 from J; bases not matched to a gene: 6. The CDR3 has 13 residues. Here the CDR3 DNA reads TGTGCCAGCAGGCTCGGGACAGGGGACGGCTACACCTTC. Amino acid sequence: CASRLGTGDGYTF.

This clone was seen only once. The V gene is TRBV7-2, the J gene TRBJ2-1; 11 bases are shared with TRBD2. Germline values: CDR1 SGHTA, CDR2 FQGNSA. The CDR3 spans 17 residues. V was pared by 4 bases and J by 4 bases, with 9 bases of the junction left unmatched. The CDR3 is CASSSIQLAGGYNEQFF. As DNA, the CDR3 is TGTGCCAGCAGCTCGATTCAGCTAGCGGGGGGTTACAATGAGCAGTTCTTC.

This rearrangement joins TRBV7-2 to TRBJ2-7; TRBD2 agrees at 14 bases. Germline V gives CDR1 SGHTA, CDR2 FQGNSA. With V trimmed by 2 bases and J by 1 base, 10 bases remained unmatched. CDR3 length: 19 residues. The CDR3 coding sequence is TGTGCCAGCAGCTTAACCGGGACTAGCGGGGGCCATAGGTCCTACGAGCAGTACTTC. Translating gives CASSLTGTSGGHRSYEQYF.

This chain joins TRBV7-8 and TRBJ1-2; no reliable D call. This CDR3 is 13 amino acids long. Germline lookup yields CDR1 SGHVS and CDR2 FQNEAQ. V lost 0 bases, J lost 7 bases, and 9 bases lay in between. CDR3 nucleotides: TGTGCCAGCAGCTTAGCGCGAGGGTCTGGCTACACCTTC. Translation: CASSLARGSGYTF.

The gene calls are TRBV12-3 or TRBV12-4 and TRBJ1-3; possibly TRBD1 for D (6 bases). V lost 5 bases and J 4 bases, leaving 9 bases between the germline ends. CDR3 length: 13 amino acids. The CDR3 here is CASSHTGGNTIYF. The CDR3 coding sequence is TGTGCCAGCAGTCACACAGGGGGAAACACCATATATTTT.